The sequence of this T cell receptor (beta chain) was determined in a study of blood T cell repertoires in COVID-19. Across the whole study: Some COVID-19 samples were acute and others convalescent; all came from the United States, Italy and Spain.

In the source study's methods: Reference gene primers were amplified, and this amplification served to estimate nucleated cell counts. TCRdb keeps only in-frame clones here, not all; method: immunoSEQ multiplex PCR. Clone size and the V and J calls come from that table; the DNA yielded D and trimming. The sample comprises tens of thousands of clones, about nine tenths of which are singletons, and about 3% rests with the top ten. V was pared by 3 bases and J by 4 bases, with 18 bases between. The germline gives CDR1 MNHNS, CDR2 SASEGT. The length of the CDR3 is 16 residues. The source is a woman aged 45-60 years with active or convalescent COVID-19. V and J are TRBV6-1 and TRBJ1-1, with D possibly matching TRBD1 (6 bases). Sequencing used peripheral blood. CDR3 region: CASSDPGGARGTEAFF. In DNA form, the CDR3 reads TGTGCCAGCAGTGACCCCGGGGGGGCCCGGGGCACTGAAGCTTTCTTT.